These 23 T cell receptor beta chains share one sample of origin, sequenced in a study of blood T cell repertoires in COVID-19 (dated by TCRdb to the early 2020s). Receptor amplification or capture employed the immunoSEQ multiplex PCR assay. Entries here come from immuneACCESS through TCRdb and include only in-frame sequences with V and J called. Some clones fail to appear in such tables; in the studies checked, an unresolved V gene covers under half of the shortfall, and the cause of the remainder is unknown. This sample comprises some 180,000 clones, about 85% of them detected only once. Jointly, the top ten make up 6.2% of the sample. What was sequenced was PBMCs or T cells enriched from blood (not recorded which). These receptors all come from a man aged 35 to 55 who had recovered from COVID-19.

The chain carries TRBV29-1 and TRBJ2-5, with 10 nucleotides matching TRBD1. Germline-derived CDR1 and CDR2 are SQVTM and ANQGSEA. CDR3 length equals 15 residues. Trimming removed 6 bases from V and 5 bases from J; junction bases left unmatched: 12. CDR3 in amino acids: CSVLGQGVTIETQYF. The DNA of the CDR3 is TGCAGCGTCCTCGGACAGGGGGTTACTATCGAGACCCAGTACTTC.

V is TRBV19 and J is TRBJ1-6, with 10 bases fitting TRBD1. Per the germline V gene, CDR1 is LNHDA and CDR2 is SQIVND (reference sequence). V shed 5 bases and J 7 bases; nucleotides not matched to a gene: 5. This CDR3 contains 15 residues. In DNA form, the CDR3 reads TGTGCCAGTAGTCAAAAGGACAGGGGGAATTCACCCCTCCACTTT. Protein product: CASSQKDRGNSPLHF.

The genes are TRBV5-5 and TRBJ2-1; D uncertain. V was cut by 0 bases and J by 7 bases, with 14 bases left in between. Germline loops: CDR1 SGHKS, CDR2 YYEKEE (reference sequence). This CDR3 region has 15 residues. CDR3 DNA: TGTGCCAGCAGCTTGGACAGCTCATTTACAAATGAGCAGTTCTTC. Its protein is CASSLDSSFTNEQFF.

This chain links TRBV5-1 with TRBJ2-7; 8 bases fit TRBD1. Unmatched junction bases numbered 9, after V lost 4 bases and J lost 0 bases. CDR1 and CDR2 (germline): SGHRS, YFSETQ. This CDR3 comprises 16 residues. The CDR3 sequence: CASSHRDRIASYEQYF. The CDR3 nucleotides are TGCGCCAGCAGCCACCGGGACAGGATAGCCTCCTACGAGCAGTACTTC.

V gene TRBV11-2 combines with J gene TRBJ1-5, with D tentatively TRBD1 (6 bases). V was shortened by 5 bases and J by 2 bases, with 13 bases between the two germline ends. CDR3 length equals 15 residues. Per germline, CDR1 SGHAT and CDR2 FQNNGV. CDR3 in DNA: TGTGCCAGCAGCCCCTCAGCAGGGGGCAATCAGCCCCAGCATTTT. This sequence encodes CASSPSAGGNQPQHF.

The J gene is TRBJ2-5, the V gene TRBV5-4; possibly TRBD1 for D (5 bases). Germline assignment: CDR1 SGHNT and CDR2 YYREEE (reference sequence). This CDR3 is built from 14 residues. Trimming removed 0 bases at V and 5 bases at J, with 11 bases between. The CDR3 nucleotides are TGTGCCAGCAGCTTGGACAGGTTTGGGGAGACCCAGTACTTC. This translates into CASSLDRFGETQYF.

The CDR3 sequence is CSATGLAGTDTQYF. The CDR3 coding sequence is TGCAGCGCTACGGGTCTAGCAGGCACAGATACGCAGTATTTT. The rearrangement uses TRBV29-1 and TRBJ2-3; possible D gene TRBD2, 5 bases. The V end lost 7 bases, the J end lost 1 base, and 15 bases lay between the germline ends. Germline V lookup: CDR1 SQVTM, CDR2 ANQGSEA. The CDR3 length is 14 residues.

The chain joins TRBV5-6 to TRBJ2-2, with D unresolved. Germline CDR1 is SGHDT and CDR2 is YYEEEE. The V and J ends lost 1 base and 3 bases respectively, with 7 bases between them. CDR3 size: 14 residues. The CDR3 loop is CASSLRGHTGELFF. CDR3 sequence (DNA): TGTGCCAGCAGCTTGAGAGGTCACACCGGGGAGCTGTTTTTT.

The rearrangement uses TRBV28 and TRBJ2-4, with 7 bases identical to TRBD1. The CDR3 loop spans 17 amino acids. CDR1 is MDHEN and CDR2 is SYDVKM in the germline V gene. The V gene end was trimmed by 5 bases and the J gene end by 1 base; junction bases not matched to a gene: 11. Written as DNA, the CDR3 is TGTGCCAGCAGTAAACTAACCACCAGGGGGGCCAAAAACATTCAGTACTTC. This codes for CASSKLTTRGAKNIQYF.

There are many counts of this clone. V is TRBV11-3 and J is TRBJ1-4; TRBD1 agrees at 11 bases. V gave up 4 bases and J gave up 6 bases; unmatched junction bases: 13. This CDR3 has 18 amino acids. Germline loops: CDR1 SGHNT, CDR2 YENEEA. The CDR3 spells CASSSTRDRGKEDEKLFF. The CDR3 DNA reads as TGTGCCAGCAGCTCGACACGGGACAGGGGGAAAGAGGATGAAAAACTGTTTTTT.

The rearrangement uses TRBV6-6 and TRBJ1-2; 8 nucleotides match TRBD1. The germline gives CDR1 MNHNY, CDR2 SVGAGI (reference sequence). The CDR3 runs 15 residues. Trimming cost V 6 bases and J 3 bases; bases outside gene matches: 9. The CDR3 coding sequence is TGTGCCAGCAGAACGGACAGGGAGGGACACTATGGCTACACCTTC. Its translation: CASRTDREGHYGYTF.

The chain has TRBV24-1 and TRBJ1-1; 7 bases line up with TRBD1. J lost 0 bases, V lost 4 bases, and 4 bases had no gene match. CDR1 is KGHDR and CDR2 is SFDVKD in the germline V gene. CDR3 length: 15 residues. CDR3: CATSEGGTVNTEAFF. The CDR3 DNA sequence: TGTGCCACCAGTGAAGGAGGGACAGTGAACACTGAAGCTTTCTTT.

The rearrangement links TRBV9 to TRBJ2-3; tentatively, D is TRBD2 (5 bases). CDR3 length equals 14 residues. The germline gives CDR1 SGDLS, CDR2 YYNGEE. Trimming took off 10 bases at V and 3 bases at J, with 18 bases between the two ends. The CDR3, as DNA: TGTGCCTCCACTCAAGGAGGAGGTACAGATACGCAGTATTTT. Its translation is CASTQGGGTDTQYF.

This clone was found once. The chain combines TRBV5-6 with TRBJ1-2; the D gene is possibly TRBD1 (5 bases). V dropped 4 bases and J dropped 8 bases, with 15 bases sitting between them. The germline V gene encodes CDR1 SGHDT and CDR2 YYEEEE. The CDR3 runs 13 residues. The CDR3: CASSQEVRAGYTF. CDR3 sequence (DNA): TGTGCCAGCAGCCAAGAGGTCAGGGCCGGCTACACCTTC.

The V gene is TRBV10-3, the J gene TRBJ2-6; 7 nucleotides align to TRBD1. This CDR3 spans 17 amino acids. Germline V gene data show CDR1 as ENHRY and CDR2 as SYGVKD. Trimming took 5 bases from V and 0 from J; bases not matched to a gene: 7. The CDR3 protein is CAISRQGINSGANVLTF. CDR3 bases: TGTGCCATCAGTAGACAGGGCATAAACTCTGGGGCCAACGTCCTGACTTTC.

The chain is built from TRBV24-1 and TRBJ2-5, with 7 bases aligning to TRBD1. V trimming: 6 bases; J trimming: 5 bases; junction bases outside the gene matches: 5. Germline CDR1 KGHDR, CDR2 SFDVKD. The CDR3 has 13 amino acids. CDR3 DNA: TGTGCCACCAGTAAAGGGGGCAGGGAGACCCAGTACTTC. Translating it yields CATSKGGRETQYF.

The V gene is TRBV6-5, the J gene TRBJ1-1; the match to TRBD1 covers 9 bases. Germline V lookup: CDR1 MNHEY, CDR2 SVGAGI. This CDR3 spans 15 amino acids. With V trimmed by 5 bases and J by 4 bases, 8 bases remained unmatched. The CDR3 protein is CASSLNRGQSTEAFF. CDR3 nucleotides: TGTGCCAGCAGTCTTAACAGGGGGCAGAGCACTGAAGCTTTCTTT.

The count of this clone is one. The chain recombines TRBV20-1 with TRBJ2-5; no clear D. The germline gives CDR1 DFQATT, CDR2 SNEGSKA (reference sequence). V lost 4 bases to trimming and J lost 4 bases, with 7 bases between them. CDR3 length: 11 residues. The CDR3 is CSAINRETQYF. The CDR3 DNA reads TGCAGTGCTATAAATCGAGAGACCCAGTACTTC.

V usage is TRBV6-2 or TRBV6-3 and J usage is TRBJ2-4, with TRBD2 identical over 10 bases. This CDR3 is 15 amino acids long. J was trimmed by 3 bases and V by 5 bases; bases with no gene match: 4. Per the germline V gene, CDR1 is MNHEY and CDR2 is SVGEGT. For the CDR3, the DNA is TGTGCCAGCAGTCTAGCGGGAGTAGGCAAAAACATTCAGTACTTC. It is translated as CASSLAGVGKNIQYF.

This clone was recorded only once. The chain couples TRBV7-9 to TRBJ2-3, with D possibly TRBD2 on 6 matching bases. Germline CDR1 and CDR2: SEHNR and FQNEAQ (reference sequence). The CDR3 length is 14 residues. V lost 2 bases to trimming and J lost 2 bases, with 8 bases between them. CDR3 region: CASSLRRATDTQYF. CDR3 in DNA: TGTGCCAGCAGCTTAAGGAGGGCCACAGATACGCAGTATTTT.

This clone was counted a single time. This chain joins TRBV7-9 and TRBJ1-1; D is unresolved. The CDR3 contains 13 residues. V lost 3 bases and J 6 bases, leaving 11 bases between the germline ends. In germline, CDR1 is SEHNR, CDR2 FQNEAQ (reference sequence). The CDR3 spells CASSLGGNPEAFF. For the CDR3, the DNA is TGTGCCAGCAGCTTGGGAGGCAATCCTGAAGCTTTCTTT.

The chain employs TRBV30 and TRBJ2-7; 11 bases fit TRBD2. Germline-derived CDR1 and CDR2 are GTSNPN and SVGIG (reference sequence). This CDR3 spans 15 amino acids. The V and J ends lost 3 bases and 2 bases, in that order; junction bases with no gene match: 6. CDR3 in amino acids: CAWRPSGRIAYEQYF. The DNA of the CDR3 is TGTGCCTGGAGGCCTAGCGGGAGGATTGCCTACGAGCAGTACTTC.

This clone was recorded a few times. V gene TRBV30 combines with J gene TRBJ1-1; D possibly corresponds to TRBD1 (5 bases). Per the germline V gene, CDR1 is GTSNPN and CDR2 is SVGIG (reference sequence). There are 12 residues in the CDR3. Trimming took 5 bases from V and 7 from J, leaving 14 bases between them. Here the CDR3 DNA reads TGTGCCTGGTCCAGGGCGGGGGATGAAGCTTTCTTT. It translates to CAWSRAGDEAFF.